This is a list of T cell receptor beta chains from one sample in a study of T cells in Graves' hyperthyroidism and ophthalmopathy. MiXCR, run by TCRdb on the multiplex PCR reads, gives a single entry per CDR3 protein. Of a few hundred thousand distinct CDR3 sequences in the sample, 15% to 18% were seen once. Sequencing was carried out using blood. These TCRs come from a woman in her thirties with Graves' hyperthyroidism. Each CDR3 is given with its conserved first and last residue. A D gene is named only where the DNA matches it firmly. Clone size is given for some rows only: seen once, a few or many times, or a class if the clone is expanded.

TRBV20-1	many	TRBJ2-7	TRBD2	CSARASSGRAGEQYF	TGCAGTGCTAGAGCCTCAAGCGGGAGGGCCGGTGAGCAGTACTTC
TRBV6-1	few	TRBJ1-5	TRBD1	CASSETGADQPQHF	TGTGCCAGCAGTGAAACAGGGGCGGATCAGCCCCAGCATTTT
TRBV3-1	many	TRBJ1-3	-	CASSQEQRNTIYF	TGTGCCAGCAGCCAAGAACAAAGAAACACCATATATTTT
TRBV18	-	TRBJ2-2	TRBD1	CASSPPGQGAIGELFF	TGTGCCAGCTCACCACCTGGACAGGGGGCAATCGGGGAGCTGTTTTTT
TRBV6-2/TRBV6-3	-	TRBJ1-1	TRBD1	CASSLTTGITEAFF	TGTGCCAGCAGCCTAACGACAGGGATCACTGAAGCTTTCTTT
TRBV15	many	TRBJ1-1	TRBD1	CATSRTPGTANTEAFF	TGTGCCACCAGCAGAACTCCCGGGACAGCGAACACTGAAGCTTTCTTT
TRBV7-2	many	TRBJ2-1	TRBD2	CASNWDYLYNEQFF	TGTGCCAGCAACTGGGACTATCTCTACAATGAGCAGTTCTTC
TRBV19	-	TRBJ1-5	-	CASSTTTRNQPQHF	TGTGCCAGTAGTACTACGACGAGGAATCAGCCCCAGCATTTT
TRBV5-1	many	TRBJ2-1	-	CASTPGSGPNEQFF	TGCGCCAGCACCCCGGGTAGTGGCCCGAATGAGCAGTTCTTC
TRBV12-3/TRBV12-4	few	TRBJ2-1	TRBD2	CANSGSSYNEQFF	TGTGCCAATAGCGGGAGCTCCTACAATGAGCAGTTCTTC
TRBV20-1	many	TRBJ2-7	TRBD2	CSSERGSYEQYF	TGCAGTTCGGAGCGGGGCAGCTACGAGCAGTACTTC
TRBV20-1	many	TRBJ2-1	-	CSAMGSGSSYNEQFF	TGCAGTGCCATGGGCAGCGGAAGCTCCTACAATGAGCAGTTCTTC
TRBV30	-	TRBJ1-1	-	CARKTGGPGNTEAFF	TGTGCCCGAAAAACCGGAGGCCCGGGGAACACTGAAGCTTTCTTT
TRBV12-3/TRBV12-4	few	TRBJ2-3	-	CASSQISTDTQYF	TGTGCCAGCTCCCAGATTAGCACAGATACGCAGTATTTT
TRBV4-3	-	TRBJ1-4	-	CASSQGYPDTSVLFF	TGCGCCAGCAGCCAAGGATATCCGGATACTAGCGTTCTGTTTTTT
TRBV27	-	TRBJ2-2	-	CASGRTSNTGELFF	TGTGCCAGCGGAAGGACATCGAACACCGGGGAGCTGTTTTTT
TRBV28	-	TRBJ1-1	-	CASSLAGGGRTEAFF	TGTGCCAGCAGTTTAGCGGGGGGCGGGCGCACTGAAGCTTTCTTT
TRBV20-1	-	TRBJ2-5	TRBD2	CSASPGGPPETQYF	TGCAGTGCTAGTCCGGGAGGGCCGCCAGAGACCCAGTACTTC
TRBV7-9	many	TRBJ1-5	TRBD1	CASSSPPTGGSNQPQHF	TGTGCCAGCAGCTCGCCTCCGACAGGGGGTAGCAATCAGCCCCAGCATTTT
TRBV5-4	few	TRBJ2-2	TRBD1	CASSWDGQGVNTGELFF	TGTGCCAGCAGCTGGGACGGACAGGGGGTGAACACCGGGGAGCTGTTTTTT
TRBV7-2	few	TRBJ1-5	-	CASSLGYNQPQHF	TGTGCCAGCAGCTTAGGATACAATCAGCCCCAGCATTTT
TRBV12-3/TRBV12-4	many	TRBJ2-5	TRBD1	CASSSGGEGTQYF	TGTGCCAGCAGTTCAGGGGGCGAGGGGACCCAGTACTTC
TRBV11-2	-	TRBJ2-2	-	CASSFSEVGELFF	TGTGCCAGCAGCTTCAGCGAAGTCGGGGAGCTGTTTTTT
TRBV5-1	many	TRBJ2-5	TRBD2	CASSLAGTSGPETQYF	TGCGCCAGCAGCTTGGCCGGGACTAGCGGTCCAGAGACCCAGTACTTC
TRBV20-1	many	TRBJ2-7	-	CSASKDRTYEQYF	TGCAGTGCTAGCAAGGACCGTACCTACGAGCAGTACTTC
TRBV11-2	many	TRBJ2-1	TRBD2	CASSLVSGRYNEQFF	TGTGCCAGCAGCTTAGTTTCCGGGAGGTACAATGAGCAGTTCTTC
TRBV4-2	-	TRBJ2-2	-	CASSPPSRGDTGELFF	TGTGCCAGCAGCCCCCCGTCGAGGGGGGATACCGGGGAGCTGTTTTTT
TRBV13	many	TRBJ2-7	-	CASSFPGEEQYF	TGTGCCAGCAGCTTCCCGGGCGAGGAGCAGTACTTC
TRBV7-6	many	TRBJ2-1	TRBD2	CASSGSSGLADPNEQFF	TGTGCCAGCAGCGGATCATCGGGACTAGCGGACCCCAATGAGCAGTTCTTC
TRBV7-2	many	TRBJ2-3	TRBD1	CASSLASRSTGGLYTQYF	TGTGCCAGCAGCTTAGCGTCCCGGTCGACAGGGGGCCTATATACGCAGTATTTT
TRBV9	many	TRBJ2-7	TRBD2	CASSVGLGGRGYEQYF	TGTGCCAGCAGCGTAGGTCTCGGCGGGAGAGGCTACGAGCAGTACTTC
TRBV18	many	TRBJ2-3	TRBD1	CASSPLGQGTDTQYF	TGTGCCAGCTCACCTTTGGGACAGGGCACAGATACGCAGTATTTT
TRBV20-1	many	TRBJ1-4	-	CSARDPSGQGRLFF	TGCAGTGCTAGAGATCCGTCAGGCCAGGGACGACTGTTTTTT
TRBV28	many	TRBJ2-7	-	CASRVRGYEQYF	TGTGCCAGCCGTGTTAGAGGCTACGAGCAGTACTTC
TRBV6-1	few	TRBJ1-1	TRBD1	CASRPTGTPQAFF	TGTGCCAGCCGCCCGACAGGGACCCCCCAAGCTTTCTTT
TRBV2	-	TRBJ1-5	-	CASSNRAGIRTYSNQPQHF	TGTGCCAGCAGCAACCGAGCTGGGATTCGAACGTATAGCAATCAGCCCCAGCATTTT
TRBV24-1	many	TRBJ1-3	-	CATSAGDYTIYF	TGTGCCACCAGTGCCGGGGACTACACCATATATTTT
TRBV5-6	many	TRBJ2-2	TRBD2	CASSLGLAGETGELFF	TGTGCCAGCAGCCTAGGACTAGCGGGAGAAACCGGGGAGCTGTTTTTT
TRBV5-5	few	TRBJ2-3	TRBD2	CASSSRGASGRSDTQYF	TGTGCCAGCAGCTCCCGCGGTGCTAGCGGGAGGTCAGATACGCAGTATTTT
TRBV28	-	TRBJ2-1	TRBD2	CASSPSSGSLGNEQFF	TGTGCCAGCAGTCCATCTAGCGGGAGCCTGGGCAATGAGCAGTTCTTC
TRBV3-1	many	TRBJ2-3	-	CASSQEGGRFTDTQYF	TGTGCCAGCAGCCAAGAAGGTGGGAGGTTCACCGATACGCAGTATTTT
TRBV10-3	few	TRBJ1-4	-	CAISAAGADEKLFF	TGTGCCATCTCAGCGGCAGGGGCCGATGAAAAACTGTTTTTT